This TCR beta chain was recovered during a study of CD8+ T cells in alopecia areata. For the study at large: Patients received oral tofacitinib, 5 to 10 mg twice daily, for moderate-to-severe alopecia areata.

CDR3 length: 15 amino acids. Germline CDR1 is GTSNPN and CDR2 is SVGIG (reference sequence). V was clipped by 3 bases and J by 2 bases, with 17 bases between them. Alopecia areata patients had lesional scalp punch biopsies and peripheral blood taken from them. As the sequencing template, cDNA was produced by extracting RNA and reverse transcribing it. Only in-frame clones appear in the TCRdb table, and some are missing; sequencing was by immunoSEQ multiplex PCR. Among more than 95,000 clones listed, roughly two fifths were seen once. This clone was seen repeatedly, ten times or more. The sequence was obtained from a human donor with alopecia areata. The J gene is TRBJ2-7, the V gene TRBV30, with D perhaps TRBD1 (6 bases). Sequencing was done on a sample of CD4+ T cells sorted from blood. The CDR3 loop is CAWRGDRSGAYEQYF. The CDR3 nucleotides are TGTGCCTGGAGGGGGGACCGATCAGGGGCCTACGAGCAGTACTTC. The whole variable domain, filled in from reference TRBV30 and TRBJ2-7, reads SQTIHQWPATLVQPVGSPLSLECTVEGTSNPNLYWYRQAAGRGLQLLFYSVGIGQISSEVPQNLSASRPQDRQFILSSKKLLLSDSGFYLCAWRGDRSGAYEQYFGPGTRLTVT.